The rows below give T cell receptor beta chains drawn from one sample of a study of prognosis after radiotherapy for stage I lung cancer. TCRdb re-called the multiplex PCR reads through MiXCR, storing one row per CDR3 protein. This sample has fewer than 65,000 distinct CDR3 sequences; about 37% occur once, and the top ten carry roughly 9.4%. Specimen: PBMCs, collected before or after stereotactic body radiation therapy (not recorded which). These receptors were taken from a donor at least 50 years old with non-small cell lung cancer. CDR3s include the opening cysteine and the closing phenylalanine or tryptophan. The D gene is left open where the match is weak. Clone sizes are given selectively: once, few, many, or a class where the clone is expanded.

CDR3 DNA,CDR3 protein,CDR3 length,V gene,D gene,clone size,J gene
TGTGCCAGCTCACCGGAGGGACAGGGTTCACCCCTCCACTTT,CASSPEGQGSPLHF,14,TRBV18,TRBD1,many,TRBJ1-6
TGCGCCAGCAGCCAACACCCCGGGACAGGGAGTTCACCCCTCCACTTT,CASSQHPGTGSSPLHF,16,TRBV4-3,TRBD1,many,TRBJ1-6
TGTGCCAGCAGCGGGGGGACCGCGGTACCTGAAGCTTTCTTT,CASSGGTAVPEAFF,14,TRBV5-5,.,many,TRBJ1-1
TGTTCCAGCAGCCCCGGGCTTAGCGGGTCCTACGAGCAGTACTTC,CSSSPGLSGSYEQYF,15,TRBV27,TRBD2,once,TRBJ2-7
TGCGCCAGCAGCCCCCGATTTACAGGGGGCACTGAAGCTTTCTTT,CASSPRFTGGTEAFF,15,TRBV5-1,TRBD1,.,TRBJ1-1
TGTGCCAGCAGTGCGGGAGGTGCTGCTAGCTACACCTTC,CASSAGGAASYTF,13,TRBV2,.,.,TRBJ1-2
TGTGCCAGCAGCTCCCCGACTAGTGCCGCCGTGGAGCTGTTTTTT,CASSSPTSAAVELFF,15,TRBV9,.,.,TRBJ2-2
TGTGCCAGCAGAACAGGGGCCGCGGACACTGAAGCTTTCTTT,CASRTGAADTEAFF,14,TRBV6-1,TRBD1,many,TRBJ1-1
TGTGCCAGCAGTCCAAGCGGGAGGGCCCGGGATGAGCAGTTCTTC,CASSPSGRARDEQFF,15,TRBV28,TRBD2,many,TRBJ2-1
TGTTCCCGATACGGGGAGAGCGGGAGCTACACCGGGGAGCTGTTTTTT,CSRYGESGSYTGELFF,16,TRBV27,TRBD2,.,TRBJ2-2
TGTGCCAGCTCGCTAGGGGTAAACACTGAAGCTTTCTTT,CASSLGVNTEAFF,13,TRBV18,.,many,TRBJ1-1